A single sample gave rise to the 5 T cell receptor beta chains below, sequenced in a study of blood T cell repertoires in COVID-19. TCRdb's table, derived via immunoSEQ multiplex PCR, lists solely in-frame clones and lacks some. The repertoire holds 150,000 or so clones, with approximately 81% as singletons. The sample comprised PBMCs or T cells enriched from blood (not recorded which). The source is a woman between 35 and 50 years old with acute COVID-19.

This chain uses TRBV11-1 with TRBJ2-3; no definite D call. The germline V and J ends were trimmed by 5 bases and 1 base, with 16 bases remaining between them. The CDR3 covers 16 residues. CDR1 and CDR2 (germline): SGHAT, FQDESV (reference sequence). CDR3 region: CASSPTWVRGTDTQYF. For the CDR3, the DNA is TGTGCCAGCAGCCCCACGTGGGTACGGGGCACAGATACGCAGTATTTT.

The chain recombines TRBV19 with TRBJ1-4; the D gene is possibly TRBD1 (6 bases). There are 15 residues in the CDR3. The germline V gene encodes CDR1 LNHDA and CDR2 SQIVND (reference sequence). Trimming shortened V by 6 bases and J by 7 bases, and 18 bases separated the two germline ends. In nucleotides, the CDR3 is TGTGCCAGTAGCAAATCAAGGGGGACGGGTGAAAAACTGTTTTTT. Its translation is CASSKSRGTGEKLFF.

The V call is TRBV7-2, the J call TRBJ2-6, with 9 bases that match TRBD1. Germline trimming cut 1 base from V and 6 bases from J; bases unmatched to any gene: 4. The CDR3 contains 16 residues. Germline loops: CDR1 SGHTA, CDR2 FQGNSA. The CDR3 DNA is TGTGCCAGCAGCTTAGTAACAGGGGGCGCGGCCAACGTCCTGACTTTC. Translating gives CASSLVTGGAANVLTF.

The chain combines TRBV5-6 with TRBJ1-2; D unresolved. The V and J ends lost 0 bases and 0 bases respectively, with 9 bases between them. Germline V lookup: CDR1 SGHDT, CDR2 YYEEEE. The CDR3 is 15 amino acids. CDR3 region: CASSLEVRTNYGYTF. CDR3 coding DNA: TGTGCCAGCAGCTTGGAAGTCAGGACTAACTATGGCTACACCTTC. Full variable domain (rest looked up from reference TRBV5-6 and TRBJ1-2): DAGVTQSPTHLIKTRGQQVTLRCSPKSGHDTVSWYQQALGQGPQFIFQYYEEEERQRGNFPDRFSGHQFPNYSSELNVNALLLGDSALYLCASSLEVRTNYGYTFGSGTRLTVV.

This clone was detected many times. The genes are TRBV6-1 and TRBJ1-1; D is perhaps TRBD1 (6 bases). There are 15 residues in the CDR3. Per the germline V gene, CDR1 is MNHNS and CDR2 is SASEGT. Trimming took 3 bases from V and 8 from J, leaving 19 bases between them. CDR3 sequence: CASSDGRGATLEAFF. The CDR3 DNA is TGTGCCAGCAGTGACGGGCGGGGGGCAACACTGGAAGCTTTCTTT.